This T cell receptor beta chain was captured in a study of cytomegalovirus exposure and HLA in healthy donors. Study-wide results and limits: A later analysis reported that several of the most significant clusters appeared to be linked to common viral pathogens, among them Epstein-Barr virus.

Healthy bone marrow donors made up the donors. The study sampled nominally healthy donors, though unrecorded immune exposures were likely. Regarding this clone: Its specificity is not known.

The study ran its PCR with 60 Vbeta and 13 Jbeta primers. The table came from immunoSEQ multiplex PCR; TCRdb's copy has only in-frame clones and leaves some out. This table holds roughly 150,000 clones, over 70% found once. The CDR3 has 18 residues. CDR1 and CDR2 from the germline V gene are SGHDT and YYEEEE. V was pared by 4 bases and J by 0 bases, with 8 bases of the junction left unmatched. The origin of this receptor is a woman between 35 and 50 years old in good health and CMV-seronegative. Material for sequencing was PBMCs. The V gene is TRBV5-6, the J gene TRBJ2-7, with TRBD2 matching 15 bases. The CDR3 DNA reads as TGTGCCAGCAGCAGACCGGGACTAGCGGGAGGACACTCCTACGAGCAGTACTTC. Translation: CASSRPGLAGGHSYEQYF.